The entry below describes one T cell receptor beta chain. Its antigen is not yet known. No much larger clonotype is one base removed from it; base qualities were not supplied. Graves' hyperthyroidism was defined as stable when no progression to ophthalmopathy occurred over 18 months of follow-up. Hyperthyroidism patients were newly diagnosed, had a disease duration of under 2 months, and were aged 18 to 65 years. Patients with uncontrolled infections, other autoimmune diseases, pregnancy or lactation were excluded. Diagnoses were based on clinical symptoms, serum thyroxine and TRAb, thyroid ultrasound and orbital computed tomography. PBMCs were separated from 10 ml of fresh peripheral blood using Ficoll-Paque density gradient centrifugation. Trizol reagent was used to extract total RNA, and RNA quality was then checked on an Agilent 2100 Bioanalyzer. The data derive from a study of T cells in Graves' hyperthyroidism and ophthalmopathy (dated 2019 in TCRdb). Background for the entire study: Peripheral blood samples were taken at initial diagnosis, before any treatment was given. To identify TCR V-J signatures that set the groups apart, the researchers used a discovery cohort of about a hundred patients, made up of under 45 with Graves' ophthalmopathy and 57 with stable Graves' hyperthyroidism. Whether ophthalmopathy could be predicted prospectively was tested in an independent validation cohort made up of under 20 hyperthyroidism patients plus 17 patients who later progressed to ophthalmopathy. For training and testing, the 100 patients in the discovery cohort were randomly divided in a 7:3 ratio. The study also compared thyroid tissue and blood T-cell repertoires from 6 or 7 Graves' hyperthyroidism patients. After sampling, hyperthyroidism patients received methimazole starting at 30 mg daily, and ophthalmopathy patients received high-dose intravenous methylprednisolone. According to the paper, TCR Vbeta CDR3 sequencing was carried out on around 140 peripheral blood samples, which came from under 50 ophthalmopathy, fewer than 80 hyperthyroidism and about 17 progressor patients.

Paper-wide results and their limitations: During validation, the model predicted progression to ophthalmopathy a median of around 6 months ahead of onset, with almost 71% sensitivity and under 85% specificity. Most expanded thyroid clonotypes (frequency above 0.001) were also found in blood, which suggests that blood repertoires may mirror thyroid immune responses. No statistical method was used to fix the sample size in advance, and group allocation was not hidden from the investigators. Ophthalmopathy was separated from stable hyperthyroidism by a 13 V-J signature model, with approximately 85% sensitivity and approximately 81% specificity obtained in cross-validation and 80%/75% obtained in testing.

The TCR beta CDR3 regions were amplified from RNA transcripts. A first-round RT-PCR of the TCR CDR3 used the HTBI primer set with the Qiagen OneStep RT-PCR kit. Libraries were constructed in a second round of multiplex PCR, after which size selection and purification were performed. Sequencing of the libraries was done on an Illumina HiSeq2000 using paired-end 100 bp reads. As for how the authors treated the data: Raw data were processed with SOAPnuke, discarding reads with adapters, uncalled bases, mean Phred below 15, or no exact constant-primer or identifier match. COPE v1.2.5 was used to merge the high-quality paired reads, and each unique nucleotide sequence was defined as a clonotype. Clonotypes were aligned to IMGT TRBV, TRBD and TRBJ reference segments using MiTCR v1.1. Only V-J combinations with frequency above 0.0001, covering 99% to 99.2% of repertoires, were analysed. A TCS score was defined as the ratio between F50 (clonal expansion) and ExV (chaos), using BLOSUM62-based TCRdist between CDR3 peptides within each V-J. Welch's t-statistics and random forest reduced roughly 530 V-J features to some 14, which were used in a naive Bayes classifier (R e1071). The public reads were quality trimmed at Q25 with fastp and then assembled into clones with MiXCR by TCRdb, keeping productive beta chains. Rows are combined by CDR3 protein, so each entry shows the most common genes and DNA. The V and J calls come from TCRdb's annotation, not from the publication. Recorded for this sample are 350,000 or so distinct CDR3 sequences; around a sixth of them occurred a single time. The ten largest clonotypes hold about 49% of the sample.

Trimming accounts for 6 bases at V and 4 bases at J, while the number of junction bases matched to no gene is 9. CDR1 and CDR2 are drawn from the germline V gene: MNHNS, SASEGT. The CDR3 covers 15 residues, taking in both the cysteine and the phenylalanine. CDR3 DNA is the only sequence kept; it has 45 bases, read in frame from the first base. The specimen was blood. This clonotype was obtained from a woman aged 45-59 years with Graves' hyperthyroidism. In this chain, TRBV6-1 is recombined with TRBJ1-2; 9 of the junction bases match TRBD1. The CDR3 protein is CASRKTGTGIYGYTF. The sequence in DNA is TGTGCCAGCAGAAAGACCGGGACAGGGATCTATGGCTACACCTTC.